Presented here are 19 T cell receptor beta chains from one specimen sequenced in a study of shared clonotypes between healthy human individuals. Method: immunoSEQ multiplex PCR; TCRdb's copy keeps in-frame clones and lacks some. The sample consists of 90,000 to 130,000 clones, 68% of them appearing once. Sequencing was performed on memory CD8+ T cells sorted from blood. Subset reported: CD45RO+ cells pooled with CCR7-negative TemRA cells. The receptors here all came from a woman aged 30 to 39 in good health.

The chain is built from TRBV10-3 and TRBJ2-7, with a tentative D call TRBD2 (5 bases). The CDR3 totals 11 residues. Germline V gene sequence: CDR1 ENHRY, CDR2 SYGVKD. The CDR3 here is CATGKSYEQYF. The DNA for the CDR3 is TGTGCAACCGGGAAGAGCTACGAGCAGTACTTC.

This clone has only one observation. The chain employs TRBV6-5 and TRBJ1-1; 8 positions agree with TRBD1. CDR3 length equals 14 residues. Trimming cost V 2 bases and J 5 bases; bases outside gene matches: 4. Germline V gene lookup returns CDR1 MNHEY and CDR2 SVGAGI. CDR3: CASSYARGRTEAFF. CDR3 nucleotide sequence: TGTGCCAGCAGTTACGCCAGGGGGCGAACTGAAGCTTTCTTT.

By its share, this clone is medium-sized. V is TRBV6-5 and J is TRBJ1-2, with 7 bases that match TRBD1. The junction had 9 bases not matched to a gene; V was cut back by 5 bases and J by 6 bases. Germline values: CDR1 MNHEY, CDR2 SVGAGI. The CDR3 spans 14 residues. CDR3 amino acids: CASSTQGGAHGYTF. Here the CDR3 DNA reads TGTGCCAGCAGTACCCAGGGGGGGGCGCATGGCTACACCTTC.

The chain links TRBV28 to TRBJ2-3; TRBD2 matches 10 bases. Per germline, CDR1 MDHEN and CDR2 SYDVKM. CDR3 length: 18 amino acids. The V segment lost 4 bases and the J segment 0 bases; nucleotides outside the gene matches: 10. The CDR3 DNA reads as TGTGCCAGCAGTTACGGTAAGGAACTAGCGGGGAGCACAGATACGCAGTATTTT. It yields the protein CASSYGKELAGSTDTQYF.

J is TRBJ2-2 and V is TRBV5-4; D ambiguous. The CDR3 extends over 14 amino acids. With 0 bases removed from V and 5 bases from J, the gap between germline ends came to 8 bases. Germline V lookup: CDR1 SGHNT, CDR2 YYREEE (reference sequence). The CDR3 loop is CASSLALRTGELFF. The DNA for the CDR3 is TGTGCCAGCAGCTTGGCCCTACGGACCGGGGAGCTGTTTTTT.

This rearrangement joins TRBV14 to TRBJ2-7, with D perhaps TRBD2 (6 bases). Germline lookup yields CDR1 SGHDN and CDR2 FVKESK. The CDR3 spans 14 residues. V lost 1 base to trimming and J lost 4 bases, with 11 bases between them. CDR3 DNA sequence: TGTGCCAGCAGCCAAGGGGGGGTACTGTACGAGCAGTACTTC. Translating gives CASSQGGVLYEQYF.

V gene TRBV5-1 combines with J gene TRBJ2-3; 9 bases agree with TRBD2. This CDR3 is built from 17 residues. Germline V lookup: CDR1 SGHRS, CDR2 YFSETQ. Trimming removed 0 bases from V and 0 bases from J; junction bases left unmatched: 5. CDR3: CASSLGPSGTSTDTQYF. The CDR3 nucleotides read TGCGCCAGCAGCTTGGGGCCTAGCGGGACTAGCACAGATACGCAGTATTTT.

This clone came up many times. V is TRBV9 and J is TRBJ2-1, with 8 bases fitting TRBD2. V gave up 3 bases and J gave up 6 bases; unmatched junction bases: 8. Looked up from germline, CDR1 is SGDLS and CDR2 is YYNGEE. The CDR3 totals 15 residues. CDR3 DNA: TGTGCCAGCAGCGCACGGGAGGGCCGGGCCAATGAGCAGTTCTTC. Translated: CASSAREGRANEQFF. Full variable domain (remainder filled in from reference TRBV9 and TRBJ2-1): DSGVTQTPKHLITATGQRVTLRCSPRSGDLSVYWYQQSLDQGLQFLIQYYNGEERAKGNILERFSAQQFPDLHSELNLSSLELGDSALYFCASSAREGRANEQFFGPGTRLTVL.

The chain has TRBV28 and TRBJ2-2; D call uncertain. The CDR3 covers 13 residues. In germline, CDR1 is MDHEN, CDR2 SYDVKM. The germline V and J ends were trimmed by 6 bases and 4 bases, with 9 bases remaining between them. The CDR3: CASSRYSTGELFF. The CDR3 nucleotides read TGTGCCAGCAGCAGGTACAGCACCGGGGAGCTGTTTTTT.

As to this clone: Other DNA sequences from this sample encode an identical CDR3 as well. The chain carries TRBV7-9 and TRBJ2-1; TRBD2 aligns across 7 bases. CDR1 is SEHNR, CDR2 FQNEAQ, per germline (reference sequence). Trimming removed 5 bases from V and 0 bases from J; junction bases left unmatched: 7. The CDR3 loop spans 16 amino acids. The CDR3 bases are TGTGCCAGCAGCCCAAGGGGCGGGAGCTCCTACAATGAGCAGTTCTTC. Translation gives CASSPRGGSSYNEQFF.

J is TRBJ2-7 and V is TRBV5-1; no firm D call. The CDR3 has 15 residues. Germline V gene data show CDR1 as SGHRS and CDR2 as YFSETQ. V lost 2 bases to trimming and J lost 7 bases, with 19 bases between them. The CDR3 is CASSLPETHLLEQYF. CDR3 sequence (DNA): TGCGCCAGCAGCTTACCCGAGACTCACCTACTGGAGCAGTACTTC.

The V call is TRBV5-1, the J call TRBJ1-1; 10 nucleotides align to TRBD1. V lost 4 bases and J lost 1; bases outside the gene matches: 7. This CDR3 has 16 residues. CDR1 is SGHRS and CDR2 is YFSETQ in the germline V gene. The CDR3 DNA reads as TGCGCCAGCAGCCCTCCGGGACAGGGGACGAACACTGAAGCTTTCTTT. Its translation: CASSPPGQGTNTEAFF.

J is TRBJ2-7 and V is TRBV7-2; 8 positions match TRBD2. Looked up from germline, CDR1 is SGHTA and CDR2 is FQGNSA. CDR3 size: 13 residues. The V and J ends lost 4 bases and 5 bases, in that order; junction bases with no gene match: 4. CDR3 nucleotides: TGTGCCAGCAGCTCGCGGGAGGCGCACGAGCAGTACTTC. Translation: CASSSREAHEQYF.

The J gene is TRBJ2-1, the V gene TRBV29-1; 8 bases align to TRBD1. The ends lost 3 bases at V and 6 bases at J; junction bases unmatched: 13. The germline V gene encodes CDR1 SQVTM and CDR2 ANQGSEA. This CDR3 is 16 amino acids long. The CDR3 sequence: CSVEGQGTGFSNEQFF. The CDR3 nucleotides are TGCAGCGTTGAGGGGCAAGGGACAGGTTTTTCCAATGAGCAGTTCTTC.

The chain is built from TRBV29-1 and TRBJ2-1; 9 bases are shared with TRBD2. Germline values: CDR1 SQVTM, CDR2 ANQGSEA. The junction had 4 bases not matched to a gene; V was cut back by 3 bases and J by 4 bases. The CDR3 has 14 residues. CDR3 sequence: CSVEAGGPYNEQFF. The CDR3 DNA sequence: TGCAGCGTTGAGGCGGGAGGGCCTTACAATGAGCAGTTCTTC.

This chain joins TRBV2 and TRBJ2-3; D may be TRBD1 or TRBD2 (6 bases each). The CDR3 consists of 13 residues. CDR1 and CDR2 (germline): SNHLY, FYNNEI. Trimming left V 4 bases short and J 6 bases short, with 11 bases between. CDR3 loop: CASSGRDKDTQYF. In nucleotides, the CDR3 is TGTGCCAGCAGTGGGAGGGACAAGGATACGCAGTATTTT.

Concerning this clone: Possible read error: a much larger clone is one base away. In the same sample, other DNA sequences code for this CDR3. This chain joins TRBV5-6 and TRBJ2-7, with D tentatively TRBD2 (5 bases). Germline-derived CDR1 and CDR2 are SGHDT and YYEEEE. This CDR3 comprises 13 residues. The ends were cut back, 2 bases at V and 0 bases at J, with 6 bases in the middle. The CDR3 loop is CASSFGNSYEQYF. CDR3 in DNA: TGTGCCAGCAGCTTCGGGAACTCCTACGAGCAGTACTTC.

The J gene is TRBJ2-1, the V gene TRBV9, with 11 positions matching TRBD2. The length of the CDR3 is 16 residues. The ends lost 0 bases at V and 8 bases at J; junction bases unmatched: 7. Germline CDR1 SGDLS, CDR2 YYNGEE. CDR3 coding DNA: TGTGCCAGCAGCGTAGTACTAGCGGGAGTTTACCATGAGCAGTTCTTC. The encoded protein is CASSVVLAGVYHEQFF.

This clone was seen only a few times. The chain employs TRBV7-2 and TRBJ1-1; no clear D gene. The CDR3 spans 13 residues. V was pared by 5 bases and J by 0 bases, with 7 bases between. Germline loops: CDR1 SGHTA, CDR2 FQGNSA. This CDR3 is CASSETVNTEAFF. Here the CDR3 DNA reads TGTGCCAGCAGCGAGACTGTGAACACTGAAGCTTTCTTT. Supplemented by reference TRBV7-2 and TRBJ1-1, the full variable domain reads GAGVSQSPSNKVTEKGKDVELRCDPISGHTALYWYRQSLGQGLEFLIYFQGNSAPDKSGLPSDRFSAERTGGSVSTLTIQRTQQEDSAVYLCASSETVNTEAFFGQGTRLTVV.